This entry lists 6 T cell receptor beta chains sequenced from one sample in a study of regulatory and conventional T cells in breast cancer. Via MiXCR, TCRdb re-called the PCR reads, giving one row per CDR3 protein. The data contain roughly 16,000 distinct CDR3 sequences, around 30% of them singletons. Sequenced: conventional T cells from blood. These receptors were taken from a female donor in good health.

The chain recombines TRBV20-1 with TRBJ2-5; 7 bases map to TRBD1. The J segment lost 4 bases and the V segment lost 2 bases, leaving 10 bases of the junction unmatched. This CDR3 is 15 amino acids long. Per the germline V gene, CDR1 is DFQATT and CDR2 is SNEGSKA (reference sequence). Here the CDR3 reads CSARSDTRGSETQYF. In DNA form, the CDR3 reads TGCAGTGCTAGATCAGACACCAGGGGGTCAGAGACCCAGTACTTC.

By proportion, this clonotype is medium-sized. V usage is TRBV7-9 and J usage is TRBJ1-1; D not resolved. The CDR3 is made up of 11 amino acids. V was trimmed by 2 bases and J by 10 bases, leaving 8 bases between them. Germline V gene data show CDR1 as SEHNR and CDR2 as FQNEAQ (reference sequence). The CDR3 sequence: CASSLKDLAFF. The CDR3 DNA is TGTGCCAGCAGCTTAAAAGATCTAGCTTTCTTT.

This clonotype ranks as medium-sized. The CDR3 DNA reads TGCGCCAGCAGCCTGAACCAAGAGACCCAGTACTTC. The encoded protein is CASSLNQETQYF. The chain has TRBV5-1 and TRBJ2-5; D unresolved. Germline loops: CDR1 SGHRS, CDR2 YFSETQ. The V gene lost 4 bases and the J gene lost 0 bases, with 4 bases spanning the gap. This CDR3 has 12 amino acids.

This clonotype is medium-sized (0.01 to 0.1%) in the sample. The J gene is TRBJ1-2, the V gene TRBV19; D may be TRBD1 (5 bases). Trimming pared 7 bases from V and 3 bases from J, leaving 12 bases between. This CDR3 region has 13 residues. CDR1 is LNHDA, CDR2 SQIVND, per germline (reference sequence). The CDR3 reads CASTTGRDYGYTF. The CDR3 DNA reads TGTGCCAGTACCACAGGACGGGACTATGGCTACACCTTC.

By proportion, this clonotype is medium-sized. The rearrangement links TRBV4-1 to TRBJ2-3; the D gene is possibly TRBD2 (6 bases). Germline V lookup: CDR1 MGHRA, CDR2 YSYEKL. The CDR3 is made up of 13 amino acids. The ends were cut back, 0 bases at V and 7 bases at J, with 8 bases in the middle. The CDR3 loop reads CASSQELANTQYF. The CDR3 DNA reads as TGCGCCAGCAGCCAAGAACTAGCAAATACGCAGTATTTT.

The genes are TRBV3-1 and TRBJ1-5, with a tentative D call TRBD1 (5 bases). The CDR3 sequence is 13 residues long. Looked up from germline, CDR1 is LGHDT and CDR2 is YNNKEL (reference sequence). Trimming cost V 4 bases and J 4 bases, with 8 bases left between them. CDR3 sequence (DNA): TGTGCCAGCAGCCGGGGCCCGAATCAGCCCCAGCATTTT. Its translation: CASSRGPNQPQHF.